A selection of T cell receptor beta chains follows, all from one sample in a study of T cell changes during pregnancy in multiple sclerosis. The repertoire was sequenced with immunoSEQ multiplex PCR; TCRdb's copy has only in-frame clones and lacks some. The sample holds about 70,000 clones, roughly nine tenths seen once. The source was peripheral blood, collected in the third trimester of pregnancy. These receptors were collected from a female donor with multiple sclerosis, enrolled in a pregnancy study. The CDR3 runs from the conserved cysteine through the conserved F or W. The order of the fields is D gene, J gene, clone size, CDR3 length, V gene, CDR3 DNA, CDR3 protein. D genes are given only for firm matches. Expanded clones are given a class, and other clones once, few, many or no size at all.

d_call: -; j_call: TRBJ1-5; clone_size: -; cdr3_length: 14; v_call: TRBV28; cdr3_nt: TGTGCCATCACACAACAGGTCCCAATGGGGCCCCAGCATTTT; cdr3_aa: CAITQQVPMGPQHF
d_call: -; j_call: TRBJ2-2; clone_size: -; cdr3_length: 14; v_call: TRBV5-1; cdr3_nt: TGCGCCAGCAGCCGCCCACAGGGCACCGGGGAGCTGTTTTTT; cdr3_aa: CASSRPQGTGELFF
d_call: -; j_call: TRBJ2-1; clone_size: -; cdr3_length: 16; v_call: TRBV27; cdr3_nt: TGTGCCAGCAGTCCGGATAGCGGTGAAAGCTACAATGAGCAGTTCTTC; cdr3_aa: CASSPDSGESYNEQFF
d_call: -; j_call: TRBJ1-5; clone_size: -; cdr3_length: 14; v_call: TRBV7-8; cdr3_nt: TGTGCCAGCAGCCCCAGACAGTTCAATCAGCCCCAGCATTTT; cdr3_aa: CASSPRQFNQPQHF
d_call: TRBD1; j_call: TRBJ2-7; clone_size: -; cdr3_length: 16; v_call: TRBV5-1; cdr3_nt: TGCGCCAGCAGCTTCCAGGGCAGGGGGCTCGGCGGCGAGCAGTACTTC; cdr3_aa: CASSFQGRGLGGEQYF
d_call: -; j_call: TRBJ2-5; clone_size: -; cdr3_length: 14; v_call: TRBV5-1; cdr3_nt: TGCGCCAGCAGCTTGGGGGGGCTCCAAGAGACCCAGTACTTC; cdr3_aa: CASSLGGLQETQYF
d_call: -; j_call: TRBJ1-4; clone_size: many; cdr3_length: 12; v_call: TRBV30; cdr3_nt: TGTGCCTGGAGTGTACTCCGTGAAAAACTGTTTTTT; cdr3_aa: CAWSVLREKLFF
d_call: -; j_call: TRBJ1-2; clone_size: -; cdr3_length: 15; v_call: TRBV6-1; cdr3_nt: TGTGCCAGCAGTGAAGCATGGGGAGCTAACTATGGCTACACCTTC; cdr3_aa: CASSEAWGANYGYTF
d_call: TRBD1; j_call: TRBJ1-5; clone_size: -; cdr3_length: 18; v_call: TRBV18; cdr3_nt: TGTGCCAGCTCACCAATTGCCTCTTTGGGACAGGGTTTTCAGCCCCAGCATTTT; cdr3_aa: CASSPIASLGQGFQPQHF
d_call: TRBD2; j_call: TRBJ2-1; clone_size: -; cdr3_length: 15; v_call: TRBV7-2; cdr3_nt: TGTGCCAGCAGCCGGGGGACTAGCGGGAGCTATGAGCAGTTCTTC; cdr3_aa: CASSRGTSGSYEQFF
d_call: TRBD2; j_call: TRBJ2-1; clone_size: -; cdr3_length: 16; v_call: TRBV13; cdr3_nt: TGTGCCAGCAGCAACCGAGGACTAGCGGTGATCAATGAGCAGTTCTTC; cdr3_aa: CASSNRGLAVINEQFF
d_call: TRBD2; j_call: TRBJ2-1; clone_size: -; cdr3_length: 18; v_call: TRBV11-2; cdr3_nt: TGTGCCAGCAGCGAGGGGGCTAGCGGGAGTGGTGGGTACAATGAGCAGTTCTTC; cdr3_aa: CASSEGASGSGGYNEQFF
d_call: -; j_call: TRBJ2-7; clone_size: -; cdr3_length: 16; v_call: TRBV7-2; cdr3_nt: TGTGCCAGCAGCTTAGGCGGGTCCGGAAGCTCCTACGAGCAGTACTTC; cdr3_aa: CASSLGGSGSSYEQYF
d_call: -; j_call: TRBJ2-7; clone_size: -; cdr3_length: 15; v_call: TRBV14; cdr3_nt: TGTGCCAGCAGCCAAGATTTTCCGGGGGCCTACGAGCAGTACTTC; cdr3_aa: CASSQDFPGAYEQYF
d_call: -; j_call: TRBJ1-2; clone_size: -; cdr3_length: 15; v_call: TRBV9; cdr3_nt: TGTGCCAGCAGCGTAGCCGGGACATTTAACTATGGCTACACCTTC; cdr3_aa: CASSVAGTFNYGYTF
d_call: TRBD1; j_call: TRBJ2-1; clone_size: once; cdr3_length: 15; v_call: TRBV5-1; cdr3_nt: TGCGCCAGCAGCCGCCGACAGGGATTATACAATAAGCAGTTCTTC; cdr3_aa: CASSRRQGLYNKQFF
d_call: -; j_call: TRBJ1-1; clone_size: -; cdr3_length: 14; v_call: TRBV15; cdr3_nt: TGTGCCACCAGCAGAGATCGCGAGGGTCCTGGTGCTTTCTTT; cdr3_aa: CATSRDREGPGAFF
d_call: TRBD2; j_call: TRBJ2-3; clone_size: -; cdr3_length: 16; v_call: TRBV7-2; cdr3_nt: TGTGCCAGCAGCCCGCGGACTAGCGGCAACACAGATACGCAGTATTTT; cdr3_aa: CASSPRTSGNTDTQYF
d_call: TRBD2; j_call: TRBJ2-7; clone_size: once; cdr3_length: 16; v_call: TRBV5-6; cdr3_nt: TGTGCCAGCAGCTTGCGAAGCGGGAGATCTCTCGACGAGCAGTACTTC; cdr3_aa: CASSLRSGRSLDEQYF
d_call: -; j_call: TRBJ2-1; clone_size: -; cdr3_length: 10; v_call: TRBV29-1; cdr3_nt: TGCAGCGTTGGCGGATATGAGCAGTTCTTC; cdr3_aa: CSVGGYEQFF
d_call: TRBD1; j_call: TRBJ2-7; clone_size: few; cdr3_length: 13; v_call: TRBV19; cdr3_nt: TGTGCCAGTAGTTCCACAGGGGTGGGGGAGCAGTACTTC; cdr3_aa: CASSSTGVGEQYF
d_call: -; j_call: TRBJ1-3; clone_size: -; cdr3_length: 12; v_call: TRBV6-5; cdr3_nt: TGTGCCAGCAGGACAGCTGGAAACACCATATATTTT; cdr3_aa: CASRTAGNTIYF
d_call: TRBD2; j_call: TRBJ2-7; clone_size: once; cdr3_length: 16; v_call: TRBV27; cdr3_nt: TGTGCCAGCAGTTTCTCGAGCGGGAGCCTCTCCTACGAGCAGTACTTC; cdr3_aa: CASSFSSGSLSYEQYF
d_call: TRBD1; j_call: TRBJ2-2; clone_size: -; cdr3_length: 15; v_call: TRBV7-2; cdr3_nt: TGTGCCAGCAGCCCTGACAGGGGGCGGTCCGGGGAGCTGTTTTTT; cdr3_aa: CASSPDRGRSGELFF
d_call: -; j_call: TRBJ1-1; clone_size: -; cdr3_length: 16; v_call: TRBV7-2; cdr3_nt: TGTGCCAGCAGCTTAGCTGTGCAGTACGTGAACACTGAAGCTTTCTTT; cdr3_aa: CASSLAVQYVNTEAFF
d_call: -; j_call: TRBJ2-6; clone_size: once; cdr3_length: 15; v_call: TRBV7-9; cdr3_nt: TGTGCCACGGCCGCAGGGTTCCTCGGGGCCAACGTCCTGACTTTC; cdr3_aa: CATAAGFLGANVLTF
d_call: TRBD1; j_call: TRBJ1-2; clone_size: once; cdr3_length: 16; v_call: TRBV18; cdr3_nt: TGTGCCAGCTCACCAGCGGAGGGACAGACAGCCTATGGCTACACCTTC; cdr3_aa: CASSPAEGQTAYGYTF
d_call: -; j_call: TRBJ1-1; clone_size: -; cdr3_length: 13; v_call: TRBV27; cdr3_nt: TGTGCCAGCAGTCTTTCCTGGGCCACTGAAGCTTTCTTT; cdr3_aa: CASSLSWATEAFF
d_call: -; j_call: TRBJ1-2; clone_size: -; cdr3_length: 12; v_call: TRBV4-3; cdr3_nt: TGCGCCAGCAGCCAAAAGGGGTACGGCTACACCTTC; cdr3_aa: CASSQKGYGYTF
d_call: -; j_call: TRBJ2-5; clone_size: -; cdr3_length: 14; v_call: TRBV18; cdr3_nt: TGTGCCAGCTCACGGGCAGGGAGGCAAGAGACCCAGTACTTC; cdr3_aa: CASSRAGRQETQYF
d_call: TRBD1; j_call: TRBJ1-2; clone_size: -; cdr3_length: 11; v_call: TRBV27; cdr3_nt: TGTGCCAGCAGAAACAGGGGAGACTACACCTTC; cdr3_aa: CASRNRGDYTF
d_call: -; j_call: TRBJ2-7; clone_size: few; cdr3_length: 13; v_call: TRBV27; cdr3_nt: TGTGCCAGCAGTTTATCCTGGGCGTACGAGCAGTACTTC; cdr3_aa: CASSLSWAYEQYF
d_call: -; j_call: TRBJ1-4; clone_size: -; cdr3_length: 14; v_call: TRBV16; cdr3_nt: TGTGCCAGCATCACGGGACACCTTAATGAAAAACTGTTTTTT; cdr3_aa: CASITGHLNEKLFF
d_call: -; j_call: TRBJ2-1; clone_size: -; cdr3_length: 14; v_call: TRBV10-3; cdr3_nt: TGTGCCATCAACCCGGGGTTGGGGTACAATGAGCAGTTCTTC; cdr3_aa: CAINPGLGYNEQFF
d_call: TRBD1; j_call: TRBJ2-7; clone_size: -; cdr3_length: 15; v_call: TRBV28; cdr3_nt: TGTGCCAGCAGATCTACCCCGGGACAGTACTACGAGCAGTACTTC; cdr3_aa: CASRSTPGQYYEQYF
d_call: TRBD2; j_call: TRBJ2-1; clone_size: -; cdr3_length: 15; v_call: TRBV19; cdr3_nt: TGTGCCAGTAGTATAGTAGCGGGAGGCGGCAATGAGCAGTTCTTC; cdr3_aa: CASSIVAGGGNEQFF
d_call: TRBD1; j_call: TRBJ2-1; clone_size: -; cdr3_length: 15; v_call: TRBV11-2; cdr3_nt: TGTGCCAGCAGCCCCGCCCAGGGGGCATCCAATGAGCAGTTCTTC; cdr3_aa: CASSPAQGASNEQFF
d_call: TRBD1; j_call: TRBJ1-2; clone_size: -; cdr3_length: 15; v_call: TRBV19; cdr3_nt: TGTGCCAGTAGTATAACCCCCCCAGGGGGCCGAGGCTACACCTTC; cdr3_aa: CASSITPPGGRGYTF
d_call: TRBD2; j_call: TRBJ2-1; clone_size: -; cdr3_length: 16; v_call: TRBV28; cdr3_nt: TGTGCCAGCAGTTTAGTGGCGGGAGGGCGGTTCAATGAGCAGTTCTTC; cdr3_aa: CASSLVAGGRFNEQFF
d_call: TRBD1; j_call: TRBJ1-1; clone_size: -; cdr3_length: 14; v_call: TRBV19; cdr3_nt: TGTGCCAGCTCTCGGGACAGGGAGAACACTGAAGCTTTCTTT; cdr3_aa: CASSRDRENTEAFF
d_call: -; j_call: TRBJ1-2; clone_size: -; cdr3_length: 12; v_call: TRBV28; cdr3_nt: TGTGCCAGCAGGACTATAAACTATGGCTACACCTTC; cdr3_aa: CASRTINYGYTF
d_call: -; j_call: TRBJ2-2; clone_size: -; cdr3_length: 13; v_call: TRBV28; cdr3_nt: TGTGCCAGCAAAACCCCTAATGAAGGGGAGCTGTTTTTT; cdr3_aa: CASKTPNEGELFF
d_call: -; j_call: TRBJ1-5; clone_size: -; cdr3_length: 13; v_call: TRBV19; cdr3_nt: TGTGCCAGTAGCAAAAGAGAGAATCAGCCCCAGCATTTT; cdr3_aa: CASSKRENQPQHF
d_call: -; j_call: TRBJ2-5; clone_size: -; cdr3_length: 10; v_call: TRBV20-1; cdr3_nt: TGCAGTGGCTCCGGGGAGACCCAGTACTTC; cdr3_aa: CSGSGETQYF
d_call: TRBD1; j_call: TRBJ1-2; clone_size: -; cdr3_length: 16; v_call: TRBV28; cdr3_nt: TGTGCCAGCAGCCTCCGGGACAGGGCAGCCGGGTTGGGCTACACCTTC; cdr3_aa: CASSLRDRAAGLGYTF